This T cell receptor (beta chain) was sequenced for a study of blood T cell repertoires in COVID-19. About the research overall: Sites in the United States, Italy and Spain provided acute and convalescent COVID-19 samples. PBMCs, B-cell-depleted T cells, or T cells provided the cDNA or gDNA that made up the material.

Authors' data handling: The authors estimated nucleated cell counts from reference gene primer amplification. Sequencing used immunoSEQ multiplex PCR; TCRdb keeps in-frame clones, though not all of them. The DNA was the basis for D and trimming; V, J and clone size are from that table. The sample comprises 99,000 or so clones, 85% to 90% of which are singletons, and 13% rests with the top ten. This CDR3 spans 16 amino acids. CDR1 is SGHDT and CDR2 is YYEEEE in the germline V gene. J gave up 4 bases and V 4 bases, and 7 bases lay outside the gene matches. This clonotype was sampled from an older woman in a cohort sampled during active or convalescent COVID-19. The V and J genes are TRBV5-6 and TRBJ2-7; 14 positions agree with TRBD2. The sample was peripheral blood. The CDR3 DNA reads as TGTGCCAGCAGCCCCAGACTAGCGGGGGGGAAATACGAGCAGTACTTC. It translates to CASSPRLAGGKYEQYF.